This entry is about one T cell receptor beta chain. The data derive from a study of neoadjuvant nivolumab and ipilimumab in lung cancer. The CDR3 spans 11 residues. Germline CDR1 and CDR2: SGHTA and FQGNSA. Trimming removed 1 base at V and 6 bases at J, with 4 bases between. The method was immunoSEQ multiplex PCR; TCRdb's version includes in-frame clones alone and lacks a portion of them. The repertoire holds 30,000 to 45,000 clones, with 89% as singletons. This specimen consisted of peripheral blood, obtained before neoadjuvant nivolumab, alone or with ipilimumab. This clonotype originated in an adult with non-small cell lung cancer. The chain combines TRBV7-2 with TRBJ2-7; no firm D call. CDR3 nucleotides: TGTGCCAGCAGCTTAGGTGTCGAGCAGTACTTC. Protein: CASSLGVEQYF.